Below, 30 T cell receptor beta chains from the same sample are listed, as sequenced in a study of PD-1 blockade in classical Hodgkin lymphoma. Profiling relied on immunoSEQ multiplex PCR, and the TCRdb table lists in-frame clones only, not all of them. This sample has some 22,000 clones, with approximately 67% found just once. Documented time point: cycle 4 day 1 (C4D1), after 6 weeks of nivolumab. Every patient was affected by relapse after autologous stem cell transplantation, while exposure to brentuximab vedotin was not uniform. Magnetic negative selection was used to purify CD4+ T cells from thawed PBMCs. This material consisted of CD4+ T cells from blood, taken before the fourth cycle of nivolumab. Receptors were obtained from a human donor with classical Hodgkin lymphoma.

The genes are TRBV29-1 and TRBJ1-1, with D possibly being TRBD1 (5 bases). CDR3 length equals 15 residues. From germline, CDR1 is SQVTM and CDR2 ANQGSEA. V lost 2 bases and J lost 3, with 16 bases in between. The CDR3 coding sequence is TGCAGCGTTGAAAAGGTTCGGGGGGATCACACTGAAGCTTTCTTT. This encodes CSVEKVRGDHTEAFF. The complete variable domain, with remaining parts taken from reference TRBV29-1 and TRBJ1-1, reads SAVISQKPSRDICQRGTSLTIQCQVDSQVTMMFWYRQQPGQSLTLIATANQGSEATYESGFVIDKFPISRPNLTFSTLTVSNMSPEDSSIYLCSVEKVRGDHTEAFFGQGTRLTVV.

This clone appeared once. This sequence joins TRBV29-1 and TRBJ1-2; TRBD1 matches at 8 bases. V was clipped by 6 bases and J by 3 bases; unmatched bases: 15. This CDR3 has 16 amino acids. Per the germline V gene, CDR1 is SQVTM and CDR2 is ANQGSEA. The CDR3 coding sequence is TGCAGCGTCCCATCCCCCCTGACAGGGGTTGACTATGGCTACACCTTC. Translated, it gives CSVPSPLTGVDYGYTF.

This clone was detected only a few times. The chain recombines TRBV19 with TRBJ2-7; 7 nucleotides agree with TRBD1. Looked up from germline, CDR1 is LNHDA and CDR2 is SQIVND (reference sequence). The ends lost 7 bases at V and 0 bases at J; junction bases unmatched: 6. The CDR3 consists of 14 residues. The CDR3 reads CASTLDRYSYEQYF. CDR3 coding DNA: TGTGCCAGTACCCTGGACAGGTACTCCTACGAGCAGTACTTC.

The CDR3 spells CASSAMGQMGGNTIYF. The CDR3 DNA is TGCGCCAGCAGCGCAATGGGACAGATGGGTGGAAACACCATATATTTT. V is TRBV5-1 and J is TRBJ1-3; 7 nucleotides match TRBD1. Germline V lookup: CDR1 SGHRS, CDR2 YFSETQ. The CDR3 extends over 16 amino acids. Trimming at V came to 4 bases and at J to 3 bases, leaving 10 bases not matched to a gene.

There are a few counts of this clone. The chain has TRBV7-2 and TRBJ1-5; D is ambiguous. Germline CDR1 reads SGHTA; CDR2 reads FQGNSA. Trimming removed 1 base at V and 7 bases at J, with 14 bases between. The CDR3 is 15 amino acids. CDR3 loop: CASSLVVRSGQPQHF. The CDR3 DNA reads as TGTGCCAGCAGCTTAGTGGTCAGGAGCGGCCAGCCCCAGCATTTT.

The genes are TRBV7-2 and TRBJ2-7; 8 bases agree with TRBD1. The length of the CDR3 is 15 residues. The V gene end was trimmed by 0 bases and the J gene end by 5 bases; junction bases not matched to a gene: 6. Germline CDR1 reads SGHTA; CDR2 reads FQGNSA. CDR3 in amino acids: CASSLARSDRDEQYF. CDR3 bases: TGTGCCAGCAGCTTAGCCCGGTCGGACAGGGACGAGCAGTACTTC.

This chain uses TRBV19 with TRBJ1-1; 8 bases fit TRBD1. The CDR3 is made up of 16 amino acids. Germline assignment: CDR1 LNHDA and CDR2 SQIVND (reference sequence). With 7 bases clipped from V and 3 bases from J, the junction kept 13 bases outside the gene matches. CDR3: CASTSNYRGADTEAFF. The CDR3 bases are TGTGCCAGTACCTCAAATTACAGGGGGGCGGACACTGAAGCTTTCTTT.

The J gene is TRBJ1-3, the V gene TRBV6-5; D might be TRBD1 (5 bases). This CDR3 is 11 amino acids long. Germline values: CDR1 MNHEY, CDR2 SVGAGI. V dropped 8 bases and J dropped 4 bases, with 6 bases sitting between them. The CDR3 reads CASGQGNTIYF. The CDR3 coding sequence is TGTGCCAGCGGACAAGGAAACACCATATATTTT.

The table lists this clone with a count of one. The genes are TRBV21-1 and TRBJ1-2; TRBD1 is the table's D call and was not checked against the DNA. TRBV21-1 represents a pseudogene. The CDR3 totals 13 residues. Written as DNA, the CDR3 is TGTGCCAGCAGCTGCACAGGGGACTATGGCTACACCTTC. Translated, it gives CASSCTGDYGYTF.

This chain links TRBV28 with TRBJ2-1, with no clear D. The CDR3 contains 14 residues. Trimming left V 6 bases short and J 3 bases short, with 12 bases between. CDR1 is MDHEN, CDR2 SYDVKM, per germline. The chain's CDR3 is CASSRVLVYNEQFF. In DNA, the CDR3 is TGTGCCAGCAGCCGGGTTCTGGTCTACAATGAGCAGTTCTTC.

This rearrangement joins TRBV19 to TRBJ2-2; possibly TRBD1 or TRBD2 for D (6 bases each). From germline, CDR1 is LNHDA and CDR2 SQIVND (reference sequence). Trimming took 6 bases from V and 2 from J, leaving 22 bases between them. The CDR3 is 18 amino acids. CDR3 region: CASSIQPGAGVNTGELFF. The CDR3, as DNA: TGTGCCAGTAGCATCCAGCCGGGGGCAGGGGTAAACACCGGGGAGCTGTTTTTT.

The V and J genes are TRBV5-1 and TRBJ1-4, with D uncertain. The CDR3 totals 14 residues. Germline values: CDR1 SGHRS, CDR2 YFSETQ. Trimming cost V 6 bases and J 0 bases, with 9 bases left between them. DNA for the CDR3: TGCGCCAGCACCACGGGATCAACTAATGAAAAACTGTTTTTT. Protein product: CASTTGSTNEKLFF.

V gene TRBV29-1 combines with J gene TRBJ2-5, with D hard to call. CDR3 length: 13 residues. V gave up 6 bases and J gave up 4 bases, with 15 bases separating them. Germline assignment: CDR1 SQVTM and CDR2 ANQGSEA. The CDR3 protein is CSVDDSQVETQYF. The CDR3 DNA sequence: TGCAGCGTCGATGACTCGCAAGTAGAGACCCAGTACTTC. Supplemented by reference TRBV29-1 and TRBJ2-5, the full variable domain reads SAVISQKPSRDICQRGTSLTIQCQVDSQVTMMFWYRQQPGQSLTLIATANQGSEATYESGFVIDKFPISRPNLTFSTLTVSNMSPEDSSIYLCSVDDSQVETQYFGPGTRLLVL.

V and J are TRBV10-3 and TRBJ2-3; 8 bases are shared with TRBD1. The V segment lost 10 bases and the J segment 2 bases; nucleotides outside the gene matches: 8. Germline V gene lookup returns CDR1 ENHRY and CDR2 SYGVKD. The CDR3 contains 14 residues. CDR3 sequence: CATRQGLLTDTQYF. The CDR3 nucleotides read TGTGCCACCCGACAGGGGCTCCTCACAGATACGCAGTATTTT.

The rearrangement uses TRBV5-4 and TRBJ2-1; D perhaps matches TRBD2 (5 bases). The CDR3 has 13 amino acids. From germline, CDR1 is SGHNT and CDR2 YYREEE (reference sequence). V was trimmed by 0 bases and J by 8 bases, leaving 9 bases between them. CDR3 sequence: CASSLAGSDEQFF. The DNA for the CDR3 is TGTGCCAGCAGCTTGGCAGGTAGCGATGAGCAGTTCTTC.

CDR3 nucleotide sequence: TGTGCCAGCAGTGACCGAGGTTTTGAGACCCAGTACTTC. Translating it yields CASSDRGFETQYF. J is TRBJ2-5 and V is TRBV6-1; D unresolved. Trimming removed 3 bases at V and 5 bases at J, with 10 bases between. Germline V CDR1 and CDR2: MNHNS, SASEGT. This CDR3 comprises 13 residues.

The rearrangement links TRBV4-1 to TRBJ2-4; 13 nucleotides match TRBD2. CDR1 MGHRA and CDR2 YSYEKL come from the germline V gene. This CDR3 region has 13 residues. After removal of 4 bases from V and 10 bases from J, the junction contained 1 base not matched to a gene. The CDR3 is CASSRLAGGIQYF. CDR3 coding DNA: TGCGCCAGCAGCCGACTAGCGGGGGGAATTCAGTACTTC.

This clone has a handful of counts. The rearrangement joins TRBV18 to TRBJ2-7; TRBD1 agrees at 9 bases. The junction had 9 bases not matched to a gene; V was cut back by 5 bases and J by 4 bases. CDR1 is KGHSH and CDR2 is LQKENI in the germline V gene. The CDR3 loop spans 15 amino acids. This CDR3 is CASSSAGTGLYEQYF. DNA for the CDR3: TGTGCCAGCTCATCTGCTGGGACAGGGCTGTACGAGCAGTACTTC.

The chain combines TRBV19 with TRBJ1-6, with TRBD1 matching over 7 bases. The CDR3 loop spans 15 amino acids. Germline V lookup: CDR1 LNHDA, CDR2 SQIVND (reference sequence). V lost 5 bases, J lost 12 bases, and 13 bases stayed unmatched. The CDR3 nucleotides are TGTGCCAGTAGTCCAACCGGGACAGCCCGATTACCCCTCCACTTT. It specifies CASSPTGTARLPLHF.

This clone is medium-sized (0.01 to 0.1%) in the sample. The rearrangement joins TRBV4-3 to TRBJ1-5; 10 bases map to TRBD1. Germline-derived CDR1 and CDR2 are LGHNA and YSLEER. J gave up 8 bases and V 3 bases, and 13 bases lay outside the gene matches. The CDR3 is made up of 17 amino acids. The CDR3 spells CASSHTGDRGVIKPQHF. The CDR3 DNA reads as TGCGCCAGCAGCCATACAGGGGACAGGGGTGTTATCAAGCCCCAGCATTTT.

This clone turned up a few times. The chain combines TRBV7-2 with TRBJ1-4, with 10 bases matching TRBD1. CDR3 length equals 13 residues. Germline V gene sequence: CDR1 SGHTA, CDR2 FQGNSA. V shed 8 bases, J shed 6 bases, and the junction held 3 bases outside the gene matches. This chain's CDR3 is CASGQGGHEKLFF. CDR3 nucleotides: TGTGCCAGCGGACAGGGGGGTCATGAAAAACTGTTTTTT.

This clone appeared a few times. V gene TRBV5-1 combines with J gene TRBJ1-6, with 9 bases aligning to TRBD1. This CDR3 has 15 amino acids. V lost 4 bases and J lost 5; bases outside the gene matches: 4. CDR1 and CDR2 from the germline V gene are SGHRS and YFSETQ. The CDR3 bases are TGCGCCAGCAGCGTGACAGGGGGAAATAATTCACCCCTCCACTTT. It translates to CASSVTGGNNSPLHF.

The chain employs TRBV28 and TRBJ1-2; TRBD1 is a possible D gene (6 bases). This CDR3 is built from 14 residues. Trimming shortened V by 6 bases and J by 2 bases, and 13 bases separated the two germline ends. The germline V gene encodes CDR1 MDHEN and CDR2 SYDVKM. The CDR3 DNA sequence: TGTGCCAGCAGGTCTCCAGGGGAAAACTATGGCTACACCTTC. This codes for CASRSPGENYGYTF.

The genes are TRBV6-5 and TRBJ1-4; 8 positions agree with TRBD1. The germline V gene has CDR1 MNHEY and CDR2 SVGAGI. V was pared by 2 bases and J by 3 bases, with 2 bases of the junction left unmatched. There are 15 residues in the CDR3. The CDR3 DNA reads as TGTGCCAGCAGTTACCGGACAGGGCCTAATGAAAAACTGTTTTTT. It codes for CASSYRTGPNEKLFF.

This chain connects TRBV6-1 to TRBJ2-1; the D gene is possibly TRBD2 (6 bases). This CDR3 spans 18 amino acids. V dropped 2 bases and J dropped 3 bases, with 20 bases sitting between them. The germline gives CDR1 MNHNS, CDR2 SASEGT. CDR3 region: CASSETFLGGGGYNEQFF. CDR3 bases: TGTGCCAGCAGTGAAACTTTTCTGGGGGGAGGAGGCTACAATGAGCAGTTCTTC.

The rearrangement joins TRBV11-3 to TRBJ2-1; D could derive from TRBD1 or TRBD2 (5 bases each). The CDR3 consists of 14 residues. The V end was cut by 4 bases, the J end by 8 bases, with 15 bases between. Germline loops: CDR1 SGHNT, CDR2 YENEEA. The CDR3 loop reads CASSSGTPGHEQFF. CDR3 DNA sequence: TGTGCCAGCAGCTCCGGGACCCCGGGCCATGAGCAGTTCTTC.

V usage is TRBV5-6 and J usage is TRBJ2-5; 8 bases agree with TRBD1. This CDR3 comprises 15 residues. J was trimmed by 1 base and V by 4 bases; bases with no gene match: 6. Germline assignment: CDR1 SGHDT and CDR2 YYEEEE. The CDR3 here is CASSRVGTGQETQYF. DNA for the CDR3: TGTGCCAGCAGCCGGGTCGGGACAGGCCAAGAGACCCAGTACTTC.

The chain combines TRBV29-1 with TRBJ1-1; D ambiguous. Trimming left V 5 bases short and J 4 bases short, with 8 bases between. The CDR3 contains 11 residues. The germline CDR1 and CDR2 sequences are SQVTM and ANQGSEA. CDR3 loop: CSVRRSTEAFF. The DNA of the CDR3 is TGCAGCGTTAGAAGGAGCACTGAAGCTTTCTTT.

V and J are TRBV5-6 and TRBJ2-7; D is uncertain. In germline, CDR1 is SGHDT, CDR2 YYEEEE. V lost 2 bases and J 3 bases, leaving 3 bases between the germline ends. The CDR3 covers 11 residues. The CDR3 DNA reads as TGTGCCAGCAGCTTTGGCTACGAGCAGTACTTC. Translation gives CASSFGYEQYF.

The V gene is TRBV7-3, the J gene TRBJ2-1; weak D call: TRBD2 (5 bases). This CDR3 is built from 14 residues. V lost 5 bases and J 9 bases, leaving 17 bases between the germline ends. Germline CDR1 SGHTA, CDR2 FQGTGA. In DNA, the CDR3 is TGTGCCAGCAGCCCGGAGGTGGGGTATGTTGAGCAGTTCTTC. It translates to CASSPEVGYVEQFF.